Each of the 10 T cell receptor beta chains below was sequenced from the same sample in a study of cytomegalovirus exposure and HLA in healthy donors. Assay: immunoSEQ multiplex PCR; the TCRdb copy retains only in-frame clones and omits some. The table has 300,000 to 400,000 clones, 88% seen once; the top ten hold over 0.9%. The source material was PBMCs. Receptors were obtained from a man aged 25 to 45 in good health and CMV-seronegative.

The V and J genes are TRBV4-1 and TRBJ2-5; 10 bases are a match to TRBD2. This CDR3 spans 16 amino acids. V gave up 0 bases and J gave up 1 base; unmatched junction bases: 2. Germline V gene lookup returns CDR1 MGHRA and CDR2 YSYEKL. In nucleotides, the CDR3 is TGCGCCAGCAGCCAAGAGGAGCGGGGGGGCCAAGAGACCCAGTACTTC. This translates into CASSQEERGGQETQYF.

This chain connects TRBV4-3 to TRBJ2-2; 8 bases align to TRBD1. There are 15 residues in the CDR3. The V segment lost 3 bases and the J segment 4 bases; nucleotides outside the gene matches: 4. The germline V gene has CDR1 LGHNA and CDR2 YSLEER. CDR3 sequence reads: CASSQRTGITGELFF. In nucleotides, the CDR3 is TGCGCCAGCAGCCAGCGGACAGGGATCACCGGGGAGCTGTTTTTT.

Of note for this clone: Other DNA sequences in this sample translate to the same CDR3. The chain combines TRBV5-1 with TRBJ2-7; maybe TRBD1 (6 bases). CDR1 and CDR2 (germline): SGHRS, YFSETQ. There are 12 residues in the CDR3. Trimming removed 0 bases from V and 5 bases from J, with 6 bases in between. The CDR3 sequence: CASSLDRDEQYF. The CDR3 DNA is TGCGCCAGCAGCTTGGACAGGGACGAGCAGTACTTC.

The chain has TRBV10-2 and TRBJ2-5; 10 nucleotides line up with TRBD2. CDR1 is WSHSY and CDR2 is SAAADI in the germline V gene. The CDR3 has 15 amino acids. V dropped 4 bases and J dropped 5; count of bases not matched to a gene: 7. CDR3 sequence reads: CASSAAGGRGETQYF. The CDR3 nucleotides are TGCGCCAGCAGTGCAGCGGGGGGGCGGGGGGAGACCCAGTACTTC.

J is TRBJ2-2 and V is TRBV5-1; TRBD2 is a possible D gene (5 bases). This CDR3 spans 14 amino acids. Germline V lookup: CDR1 SGHRS, CDR2 YFSETQ. V lost 0 bases, J lost 3 bases, and 6 bases lay in between. The CDR3: CASSLGTYTGELFF. The DNA of the CDR3 is TGCGCCAGCAGCTTGGGGACTTACACCGGGGAGCTGTTTTTT. Drawing the rest from reference TRBV5-1 and TRBJ2-2, the complete variable domain is KAGVTQTPRYLIKTRGQQVTLSCSPISGHRSVSWYQQTPGQGLQFLFEYFSETQRNKGNFPGRFSGRQFSNSRSEMNVSTLELGDSALYLCASSLGTYTGELFFGEGSRLTVL.

V usage is TRBV7-6 and J usage is TRBJ1-1; possible D gene TRBD1, 5 bases. With 5 bases removed from V and 8 bases from J, the gap between germline ends came to 15 bases. Germline-derived CDR1 and CDR2 are SGHVS and FNYEAQ. CDR3 length equals 13 residues. The CDR3 loop reads CASSPADRVEAFF. CDR3 in DNA: TGTGCCAGCAGCCCCGCCGACAGAGTAGAAGCTTTCTTT.

The genes are TRBV19 and TRBJ1-4; TRBD1 is a possible D gene (6 bases). V was cut by 4 bases and J by 5 bases, with 14 bases left in between. CDR3 size: 15 residues. The germline V gene encodes CDR1 LNHDA and CDR2 SQIVND (reference sequence). CDR3 nucleotides: TGTGCCAGTAGTAGGGGGACACCGGGAAATGAAAAACTGTTTTTT. Protein product: CASSRGTPGNEKLFF.

A single count supports this clone. CDR3 nucleotide sequence: TGTGCCAGCAGCCCGATACAGGGGTACGAGCAGTACTTC. Translation: CASSPIQGYEQYF. The genes are TRBV14 and TRBJ2-7; the match to TRBD1 covers 7 bases. There are 13 residues in the CDR3. Trimming cost V 4 bases and J 4 bases; bases outside gene matches: 4. CDR1 SGHDN and CDR2 FVKESK come from the germline V gene.

This rearrangement joins TRBV12-5 to TRBJ2-5; D gene unclear. The ends were cut back, 1 base at V and 4 bases at J, with 10 bases in the middle. CDR3 size: 14 residues. CDR1 and CDR2 (germline): LGHNT, FRNRAP. The CDR3 DNA follows: TGTGCTAGTGGTTTGGACAGCTACGGAGAGACCCAGTACTTC. Translated, it gives CASGLDSYGETQYF.

The chain uses TRBV7-8 and TRBJ2-4, with 9 bases aligning to TRBD2. Germline assignment: CDR1 SGHVS and CDR2 FQNEAQ. The CDR3 totals 16 residues. V was pared by 5 bases and J by 6 bases, with 11 bases of the junction left unmatched. The CDR3 region is CASSPYGGGAGNIQYF. CDR3 DNA sequence: TGTGCCAGCAGCCCTTATGGCGGGGGGGCGGGAAACATTCAGTACTTC.